This TCR beta chain originates from a study of cytomegalovirus exposure and HLA in healthy donors. Study-wide findings and caveats: A list of 164 TCR beta chains associated with cytomegalovirus was given.

Donors in the study were healthy people who gave bone marrow. PCR employed 60 Vbeta and 13 Jbeta primers. Clones were read by immunoSEQ multiplex PCR, and TCRdb kept only the in-frame ones, dropping some. The table lists 150,000 to 200,000 clones, 84% of them singletons. As concerns this clone: What it recognizes is unknown.

Trimming left V 3 bases short and J 5 bases short, with 14 bases between. CDR1 MNHNY and CDR2 SVGAGI come from the germline V gene (reference sequence). The CDR3 has 15 amino acids. Sequenced sample: PBMCs. The J gene is TRBJ2-1, the V gene TRBV6-6; weak D call: TRBD2 (6 bases). This TCR derives from a boy younger than 18 in good health and CMV-seronegative. CDR3 residues: CASSYLDSGNNEQFF. The CDR3 nucleotides are TGTGCCAGCAGTTATTTGGATAGCGGAAACAATGAGCAGTTCTTC.